A selection of T cell receptor beta chains follows, all from one sample in a study of shared clonotypes between healthy human individuals. Only in-frame clones appear in the TCRdb table, and some are missing; sequencing was by immunoSEQ multiplex PCR. The top ten clones hold about 0.35% of a sample with around 1.4 million clones, approximately 98.5% of them seen once. The specimen sequenced was naive CD4+ T cells sorted from blood. These TCRs come from a man in his thirties or forties in good health. CDR3s include the opening cysteine and the closing phenylalanine or tryptophan. Fields, in order: V gene, D gene, clone size, J gene, CDR3 protein, CDR3 DNA. D genes are given only for firm matches. Expanded clones are given a class, and other clones once, few, many or no size at all.

TRBV27,TRBD2,once,TRBJ2-7,CASSSSGISYEQYF,TGTGCCAGCAGCAGTAGCGGGATTTCCTACGAGCAGTACTTC
TRBV5-1,TRBD1,.,TRBJ2-5,CASSIHRGSQETQYF,TGCGCCAGCAGCATCCACAGGGGATCGCAAGAGACCCAGTACTTC
TRBV5-6,.,.,TRBJ2-5,CASSVRQVGTQYF,TGTGCCAGCAGCGTGCGACAGGTGGGGACCCAGTACTTC
TRBV29-1,TRBD1,once,TRBJ2-2,CSVVGGQGARSTGELFF,TGCAGCGTTGTAGGTGGACAGGGGGCTCGGAGCACCGGGGAGCTGTTTTTT
TRBV4-3,TRBD2,.,TRBJ2-2,CASSQVLAGGDTGELFF,TGCGCCAGCAGCCAAGTGCTAGCGGGAGGTGACACCGGGGAGCTGTTTTTT
TRBV29-1,.,once,TRBJ2-2,CSVERSGELFF,TGCAGCGTTGAAAGGTCCGGGGAGCTGTTTTTT
TRBV29-1,.,.,TRBJ2-7,CSVRLDSYEQYF,TGCAGCGTTCGACTAGACTCCTACGAGCAGTACTTC
TRBV5-8,.,.,TRBJ2-3,CASSLQRTDTQYF,TGTGCCAGCAGCTTGCAGCGCACAGATACGCAGTATTTT
TRBV29-1,.,.,TRBJ2-5,CSVSQGQETQYF,TGCAGCGTTTCGCAGGGCCAAGAGACCCAGTACTTC
TRBV20-1,.,.,TRBJ1-2,CSARTKDGYTF,TGCAGTGCTAGAACCAAGGATGGCTACACCTTC
TRBV18,TRBD2,.,TRBJ2-7,CASSRGLAGGHQISYEQYF,TGTGCCAGCTCAAGGGGACTAGCGGGAGGGCATCAGATATCCTACGAGCAGTACTTC
TRBV9,.,.,TRBJ2-7,CASSMRPDNEQYF,TGTGCCAGCAGCATGAGGCCAGATAACGAGCAGTACTTC
TRBV6-1,.,.,TRBJ1-1,CASSDTEAFF,TGTGCCAGCAGTGACACTGAAGCTTTCTTT
TRBV4-2,TRBD2,.,TRBJ2-7,CASSRETSGRTYEQYF,TGTGCCAGCAGCCGCGAGACTAGCGGGAGGACTTACGAGCAGTACTTC
TRBV27,TRBD2,.,TRBJ2-1,CASSARTSARHNEQFF,TGTGCCAGCAGTGCCAGGACTAGTGCACGCCACAATGAGCAGTTCTTC
TRBV18,.,.,TRBJ1-5,CASSYGGINQPQHF,TGTGCCAGCTCCTACGGAGGAATCAATCAGCCCCAGCATTTT
TRBV27,TRBD1,.,TRBJ1-2,CASSRWTGGGYGYTF,TGTGCCAGCAGTCGATGGACAGGGGGCGGCTATGGCTACACCTTC
TRBV7-3,TRBD2,.,TRBJ2-2,CASSRAGRTGELFF,TGTGCCAGCAGCAGAGCCGGGAGGACCGGGGAGCTGTTTTTT
TRBV5-1,.,.,TRBJ1-2,CASSLSGTPEGYTF,TGCGCCAGCAGTCTATCAGGTACTCCCGAAGGCTACACCTTC
TRBV30,.,.,TRBJ1-1,CAWTRLAANTEAFF,TGTGCCTGGACGCGGCTAGCAGCCAACACTGAAGCTTTCTTT
TRBV18,.,.,TRBJ2-1,CASSPGSEQFF,TGTGCCAGCTCACCAGGCAGTGAGCAGTTCTTC
TRBV10-3,TRBD2,.,TRBJ2-3,CAISEPLAGPPYTQYF,TGTGCCATCAGTGAACCCCTAGCGGGACCTCCTTATACGCAGTATTTT
TRBV7-6,.,.,TRBJ2-2,CASSLGGWGSGELFF,TGTGCCAGCAGCTTAGGTGGTTGGGGCTCCGGGGAGCTGTTTTTT
TRBV28,.,.,TRBJ2-7,CASRRGAGDEQYF,TGTGCCAGCAGAAGGGGGGCAGGGGACGAGCAGTACTTC
TRBV7-9,TRBD1,.,TRBJ2-5,CASRSTGSPETQYF,TGTGCCAGCAGGTCGACAGGGAGTCCAGAGACCCAGTACTTC
TRBV18,.,once,TRBJ2-1,CASSPQNIYRDYNEQFF,TGTGCCAGCTCACCACAGAACATATACAGGGACTACAATGAGCAGTTCTTC
TRBV25-1,.,.,TRBJ2-7,CASSGSGTPLEQYF,TGTGCCAGCAGTGGTTCAGGGACCCCTCTTGAGCAGTACTTC
TRBV7-9,TRBD1,.,TRBJ2-7,CASSFSTGTEQYF,TGTGCCAGCAGCTTCTCGACAGGGACAGAGCAGTACTTC
TRBV6-8,TRBD1,once,TRBJ2-7,CAINRGRSYEQYF,TGTGCCATCAACAGGGGGAGGTCCTACGAGCAGTACTTC
TRBV19,TRBD2,.,TRBJ2-7,CASSNGASGSFAQYF,TGTGCCAGTAGTAACGGGGCTAGCGGGAGCTTTGCGCAGTACTTC
TRBV15,TRBD2,.,TRBJ2-7,CATSGGLAGVYEQYF,TGTGCCACCAGCGGTGGACTAGCGGGAGTCTACGAGCAGTACTTC
TRBV5-5,TRBD1,.,TRBJ1-1,CASSLNRGGNTEAFF,TGTGCCAGCAGCTTAAACAGGGGCGGGAACACTGAAGCTTTCTTT
TRBV9,.,.,TRBJ2-2,CASSVGGTGELFF,TGTGCCAGCAGCGTAGGGGGAACCGGGGAGCTGTTTTTT
TRBV5-6,.,.,TRBJ2-7,CASSLGVRRGGEQYF,TGTGCCAGCAGCTTGGGTGTTAGGAGGGGAGGCGAGCAGTACTTC
TRBV29-1,.,.,TRBJ2-2,CSVGQGKVGELFF,TGCAGCGTTGGCCAGGGGAAGGTCGGGGAGCTGTTTTTT
TRBV5-1,TRBD2,.,TRBJ2-7,CASSPGTSGASYEQYF,TGCGCCAGCAGCCCAGGGACTAGCGGGGCGTCCTACGAGCAGTACTTC
TRBV19,TRBD2,.,TRBJ2-3,CASRGERRGTDTQYF,TGTGCCAGTCGGGGGGAGCGGAGGGGCACAGATACGCAGTATTTT
TRBV9,.,.,TRBJ1-3,CASSAEGSGNTIYF,TGTGCCAGCAGCGCGGAGGGATCTGGAAACACCATATATTTT
TRBV28,TRBD2,once,TRBJ2-5,CASSYRRLAGVWETQYF,TGTGCCAGCAGTTACCGCCGACTAGCGGGAGTATGGGAGACCCAGTACTTC
TRBV29-1,.,.,TRBJ1-5,CSVQRGGRPQHF,TGCAGCGTTCAACGTGGGGGGAGGCCCCAGCATTTT
TRBV29-1,TRBD2,once,TRBJ2-2,CSVAALAGTGELFF,TGCAGCGTTGCAGCACTAGCGGGGACCGGGGAGCTGTTTTTT
TRBV5-4,.,.,TRBJ2-7,CASSPTWGRGNEQYF,TGTGCCAGCAGCCCGACGTGGGGGAGGGGGAACGAGCAGTACTTC
TRBV18,TRBD1,.,TRBJ2-3,CASSPLGTGRTDTQYF,TGTGCCAGCTCACCACTAGGGACAGGACGCACAGATACGCAGTATTTT
TRBV5-1,TRBD1,.,TRBJ2-7,CASAWDRPFSYEQYF,TGCGCCAGCGCTTGGGACAGACCCTTCTCCTACGAGCAGTACTTC
TRBV9,TRBD2,.,TRBJ2-1,CASSDGTSGHNEQFF,TGTGCCAGCAGCGATGGGACTAGCGGGCACAATGAGCAGTTCTTC
TRBV18,.,.,TRBJ1-4,CASSLLEAQSEKLFF,TGTGCCAGCTCACTCCTCGAAGCCCAAAGTGAAAAACTGTTTTTT
TRBV19,.,once,TRBJ2-6,CASSAHRAGANVLTF,TGTGCCAGTAGTGCTCACAGGGCCGGGGCCAACGTCCTGACTTTC
TRBV6-5,.,.,TRBJ1-1,CASKEDPLKYTEAFF,TGTGCCAGCAAAGAAGACCCTTTGAAGTACACTGAAGCTTTCTTT
TRBV11-1,TRBD1,.,TRBJ2-7,CASSTGQVAVSTYEQYF,TGTGCCAGCAGCACGGGACAGGTAGCGGTGTCTACCTACGAGCAGTACTTC